The rows below give T cell receptor beta chains drawn from one sample of a study of shared clonotypes between healthy human individuals. Only in-frame clones appear in the TCRdb table, and some are missing; sequencing was by immunoSEQ multiplex PCR. The table shows roughly 1.5 million clones, with 98% occurring only once. The specimen was naive CD4+ T cells sorted from blood. The receptors originated from a man aged 30 to 39 in good health. The CDR3 runs from the conserved cysteine through the conserved F or W. Fields, in order: J gene, CDR3 length, V gene, clone size, D gene, CDR3 protein, CDR3 DNA. A D gene is named only where the DNA matches it firmly. Only part of the rows carry a size: once, few, many, or a class if the clone is expanded.

TRBJ2-7,15,TRBV6-5,.,.,CASSYLGDPTYEQYF,TGTGCCAGCAGTTACTTAGGGGATCCAACCTACGAGCAGTACTTC
TRBJ2-7,14,TRBV27,.,.,CASRGQGRSYEQYF,TGTGCCAGCAGGGGGCAGGGGAGATCCTACGAGCAGTACTTC
TRBJ2-5,16,TRBV19,.,.,CASSPGGEGRQETQYF,TGTGCCAGTAGCCCCGGTGGTGAGGGGAGGCAAGAGACCCAGTACTTC
TRBJ2-7,15,TRBV6-5,once,TRBD1,CASSRTGTGIYEQYF,TGTGCCAGCAGCAGAACCGGGACAGGGATTTACGAGCAGTACTTC
TRBJ1-5,16,TRBV5-6,.,.,CASSLSREPPHQPQHF,TGTGCCAGCAGCTTGTCGAGGGAGCCTCCCCATCAGCCCCAGCATTTT
TRBJ2-5,13,TRBV29-1,.,.,CSVKRTYLETQYF,TGCAGCGTCAAACGGACATATCTGGAGACCCAGTACTTC
TRBJ2-7,14,TRBV29-1,.,TRBD1,CSVRGGLYWDEQYF,TGCAGCGTTCGAGGGGGCTTATACTGGGACGAGCAGTACTTC
TRBJ1-2,13,TRBV5-1,.,TRBD1,CASSLDRGLGYTF,TGCGCCAGCAGCTTGGACAGGGGGCTTGGCTACACCTTC
TRBJ1-1,13,TRBV10-3,.,.,CAQREFADTEAFF,TGTGCCCAACGCGAGTTCGCGGACACTGAAGCTTTCTTT
TRBJ2-5,15,TRBV7-6,.,TRBD1,CASSLAGQGEETQYF,TGTGCCAGCAGCTTAGCGGGACAGGGAGAAGAGACCCAGTACTTC
TRBJ1-1,16,TRBV5-6,.,.,CASTYAKKTGIAEAFF,TGTGCCAGCACCTATGCCAAGAAAACGGGGATCGCTGAAGCTTTCTTT